The clone carrying this TCR beta chain showed up just once. The CDR3 sequence is 14 residues long. CDR1 MNHEY and CDR2 SVGEGT come from the germline V gene. Germline trimming cut 4 bases from V and 4 bases from J; bases unmatched to any gene: 4. The sample belongs to a study of blood T cell repertoires in COVID-19. Study overall: Samples representing acute and convalescent COVID-19 were sourced from the United States, Italy and Spain. PBMCs, B-cell-depleted T cells, or T cells were the source of the cDNA or gDNA that made up the material.

Per the original methods: Cell counts per sample came from amplifying reference gene primers. TCRdb's copy holds only in-frame clones and misses some; the assay was immunoSEQ multiplex PCR. V and J calls and clone size are as listed in that table; D and trimming were resolved from the DNA. This table has about 240,000 clones, 75% to 85% appearing once. The sequence came from a woman in her sixties with active or convalescent COVID-19. This chain links TRBV6-2 or TRBV6-3 with TRBJ2-5, with 9 positions matching TRBD1. The sequenced sample consisted of peripheral blood. In nucleotides, the CDR3 is TGTGCCAGCAGTTCGACGGGACAGGGAGAGACCCAGTACTTC. Translation: CASSSTGQGETQYF.